The 3 T cell receptor beta chains given below trace back to one sample, sequenced in a study of cytomegalovirus exposure and HLA in healthy donors. Amplification used 60 Vbeta primers and 13 Jbeta primers. The table came from immunoSEQ multiplex PCR; TCRdb's copy has only in-frame clones and leaves some out. The sample lists about 67,000 clones; approximately 71% were seen once. Sequencing used PBMCs. These receptors came from a woman in her twenties or thirties in good health and CMV-seronegative.

The rearrangement uses TRBV2 and TRBJ2-7; 9 positions match TRBD1. Germline CDR1 reads SNHLY; CDR2 reads FYNNEI. The CDR3 has 13 residues. With 8 bases clipped from V and 2 bases from J, the junction kept 4 bases outside the gene matches. The CDR3 nucleotides are TGTGCCAGCGAGGGACAGGGTCCCTACGAGCAGTACTTC. Translation gives CASEGQGPYEQYF.

The V call is TRBV1, the J call TRBJ2-2; TRBD2, the D gene given by the table, was not confirmed from the DNA. TRBV1 is described as a pseudogene. The CDR3 is 18 residues long. The CDR3 sequence: CTSSQGLAGGPKHRGAVF. Written as DNA, the CDR3 is TGCACCAGCAGCCAAGGACTAGCGGGGGGGCCTAAACACCGGGGAGCTGTTTTT.

This clone has a single count. The chain carries TRBV6-1 and TRBJ2-7, with D perhaps matching TRBD2 (6 bases). Germline CDR1 MNHNS, CDR2 SASEGT. The CDR3 loop spans 13 amino acids. V shed 5 bases and J shed 7 bases, with 15 bases lying between them. The CDR3 protein is CASSSGGGLEQYF. In DNA form, the CDR3 reads TGTGCCAGCAGTTCAGGAGGAGGGCTGGAGCAGTACTTC.